This T cell receptor beta chain is drawn from a study of shared clonotypes between healthy human individuals. The overall study: Researchers assigned three CD4 naive, three CD4 memory, two CD8 naive and one CD8 memory plate to each donor.

Researchers ran the assay at a deep level. The protocol was immunoSEQ multiplex PCR, while the TCRdb copy is restricted to in-frame clones and leaves out a portion. The sample consists of more than 2 million clones, approximately 96% of them appearing once. The germline gives CDR1 LNHDA, CDR2 SQIVND (reference sequence). The V segment lost 8 bases and the J segment 3 bases; nucleotides outside the gene matches: 11. CDR3 length equals 15 residues. This clonotype was obtained from a man between 18 and 35 years old in good health. The sequenced sample was naive CD4+ T cells sorted from blood. The sample's subset: CD45RA+ positively selected. V is TRBV19 and J is TRBJ1-1; 8 nucleotides agree with TRBD1. CDR3 DNA sequence: TGTGCCAGTCGCGGACAGGGCCTGGGGGACACTGAAGCTTTCTTT. Amino acid sequence: CASRGQGLGDTEAFF.